The 5 T cell receptor beta chains reported below all come from one sample, sequenced in a study of blood T cell repertoires in COVID-19. Libraries were prepared by immunoSEQ multiplex PCR; TCRdb keeps only in-frame clonotypes and omits some of them. Of roughly 210,000 clones in the sample, around four fifths were seen once. Material for sequencing was peripheral blood. These receptors were collected from a woman aged 80 or over with COVID-19, enrolled during active disease.

This clone turned up a few times. This sequence joins TRBV3-1 (or the pseudogene TRBV3-2) and TRBJ1-1; TRBD1 might be the D (5 bases). This CDR3 comprises 12 residues. The V gene's germline CDR1 is LGHDT and CDR2 YNNKEL (reference sequence). V gave up 0 bases and J gave up 6 bases, with 5 bases separating them. This CDR3 is CASSQDRAEAFF. The CDR3 DNA sequence: TGTGCCAGCAGCCAAGACAGGGCTGAAGCTTTCTTT.

The chain has TRBV6-5 and TRBJ1-1; 9 bases align to TRBD1. The CDR3 runs to 14 residues. Germline CDR1 reads MNHEY; CDR2 reads SVGAGI. V lost 4 bases to trimming and J lost 1 base; unmatched junction nucleotides: 1. The CDR3 reads CASSSGQGNTEAFF. The CDR3 bases are TGTGCCAGCAGTTCGGGACAGGGGAACACTGAAGCTTTCTTT.

The CDR3 nucleotides read TGCGCCAGCAGCTTGGTGGCGGGGGTCACCTACGAGCAGTACTTC. It translates to CASSLVAGVTYEQYF. The chain is built from TRBV5-1 and TRBJ2-7; 7 nucleotides line up with TRBD2. The length of the CDR3 is 15 residues. Losses at the gene ends were 0 bases for V and 2 bases for J; bases not matched to a gene: 5. CDR1 and CDR2 (germline): SGHRS, YFSETQ.

The genes are TRBV24-1 and TRBJ1-4; possible D gene TRBD1, 6 bases. The CDR3 is 14 amino acids. Germline assignment: CDR1 KGHDR and CDR2 SFDVKD. Deletions cut 8 bases from V and 10 bases from J, with 19 bases between. Written as DNA, the CDR3 is TGTGCCACCATGGAGGGGGGGCGCGGGGGAAAACTGTTTTTT. It encodes CATMEGGRGGKLFF.

This chain uses TRBV19 with TRBJ2-1, with TRBD1 as a possible D gene (6 bases). The ends were cut back, 4 bases at V and 5 bases at J, with 18 bases in the middle. Germline V lookup: CDR1 LNHDA, CDR2 SQIVND (reference sequence). This CDR3 is built from 16 residues. CDR3 sequence reads: CASSTTQQGTDNEQFF. The CDR3 DNA reads TGTGCCAGTAGTACCACACAACAGGGAACGGACAATGAGCAGTTCTTC.